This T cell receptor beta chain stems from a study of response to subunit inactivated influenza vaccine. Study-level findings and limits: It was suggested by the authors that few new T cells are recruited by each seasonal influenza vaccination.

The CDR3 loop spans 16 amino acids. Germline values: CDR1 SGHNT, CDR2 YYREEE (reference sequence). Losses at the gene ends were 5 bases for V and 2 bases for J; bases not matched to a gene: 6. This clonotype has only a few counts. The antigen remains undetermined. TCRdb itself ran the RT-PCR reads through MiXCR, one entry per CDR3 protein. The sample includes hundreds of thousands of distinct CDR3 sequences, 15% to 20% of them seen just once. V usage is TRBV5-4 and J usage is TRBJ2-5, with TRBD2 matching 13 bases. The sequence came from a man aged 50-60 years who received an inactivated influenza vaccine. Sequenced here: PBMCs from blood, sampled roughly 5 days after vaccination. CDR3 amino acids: CASRRGTSGTQETQYF. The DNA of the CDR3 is TGTGCCAGCAGACGCGGGACTAGCGGGACGCAAGAGACCCAGTACTTC. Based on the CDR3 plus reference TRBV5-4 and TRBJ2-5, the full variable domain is ETGVTQSPTHLIKTRGQQVTLRCSSQSGHNTVSWYQQALGQGPQFIFQYYREEENGRGNFPPRFSGLQFPNYSSELNVNALELDDSALYLCASRRGTSGTQETQYFGPGTRLLVL.